These 21 T cell receptor beta chains share one sample of origin, sequenced in a study of tumor and adjacent non-tumor tissue in lung cancer. This sample's RNA came from whole unsorted tissue. Distant lung tissue was collected more than 3 cm away from the tumor edge. TCRbeta libraries were built with three rounds of nested PCR, modified from ARM-PCR. MiXCR was run by TCRdb on the multiplex PCR reads, yielding one entry per CDR3 protein. The data show 100,000 or so distinct CDR3 sequences, about 60% seen once. The sequenced sample was distant non-tumor lung tissue. All receptors derive from a man younger than 45 with non-small cell lung cancer.

With respect to this clonotype: An end of the junction differs from the germline gene, which may be a read error. J is TRBJ2-5 and V is TRBV6-6; 8 bases agree with TRBD1. The CDR3 is made up of 15 amino acids. Germline V gives CDR1 MNHNY, CDR2 SVGAGI (reference sequence). CDR3 loop: CASNLPRGQGETQYF. For the CDR3, the DNA is TGTGCCAGCAACCTACCTCGTGGACAGGGAGAGACCCAATACTTC.

The J gene is TRBJ2-1, the V gene TRBV11-2; D assignment may be TRBD1 or TRBD2 (5 bases each). Germline values: CDR1 SGHAT, CDR2 FQNNGV. The CDR3 length is 13 residues. DNA for the CDR3: TGTGTCAACTACTGGGACGGTTACAATGAGCAGTTCTTC. This gives the protein CVNYWDGYNEQFF.

Note on this clonotype: This sequence may be a read error, since a much larger clone differs from it by one base. The chain recombines TRBV20-1 with TRBJ1-2; D is uncertain. This CDR3 is 13 amino acids long. Germline CDR1 is DFQATT and CDR2 is SNEGSKA (reference sequence). CDR3 nucleotides: TGCAGTGCTAGAGACAAAGCTAAATATGGCTACACCTTC. As protein: CSARDKAKYGYTF.

Of note for this clonotype: One end of the junction does not line up with germline, which may come from a read error. The chain links TRBV4-2 to TRBJ2-1; tentatively, D is TRBD1 (6 bases). CDR1 LGHNA and CDR2 YNFKEQ come from the germline V gene. The CDR3 covers 15 residues. The DNA for the CDR3 is TGTGCCAGCAGCCGAGAGCAGGGGTACTACAATGAGCACTTCTTC. This translates into CASSREQGYYNEHFF.

Comment on this clonotype: Since a much larger clone is just one base distant, this may be a read error. This sequence joins TRBV20-1 and TRBJ2-7; D is uncertain. Germline V gene sequence: CDR1 DFQATT, CDR2 SNEGSKA (reference sequence). The ends were cut back, 0 bases at V and 8 bases at J, with 11 bases in the middle. This CDR3 has 12 residues. The CDR3 DNA reads as TGCAGTGCTAGAGATCCCCAGCACAAGCAGTACTTC. Amino acids: CSARDPQHKQYF.

This clonotype showed up just once. The gene calls are TRBV6-5 and TRBJ1-2, with D unclear. Deletions cut 7 bases from V and 4 bases from J, with 16 bases between. Germline lookup yields CDR1 MNHEY and CDR2 SVGAGI. The CDR3 has 14 amino acids. The CDR3 reads CASNSPVTSYGYTF. The DNA of the CDR3 is TGTGCCAGCAATTCCCCCGTGACTTCCTATGGCTACACCTTC.

This rearrangement joins TRBV11-2 to TRBJ2-7, with TRBD1 as a possible D gene (5 bases). The CDR3 is made up of 14 amino acids. Trimming removed 7 bases at V and 5 bases at J, with 18 bases between. Germline V CDR1 and CDR2: SGHAT, FQNNGV. As DNA, the CDR3 is TGTGCCAGCAAGTGGGCAGGGTATTACCACGAGCAGTACTTC. Its protein is CASKWAGYYHEQYF.

The chain employs TRBV11-2 and TRBJ2-7; 8 nucleotides align to TRBD2. Germline loops: CDR1 SGHAT, CDR2 FQNNGV. There are 15 residues in the CDR3. V lost 3 bases and J lost 3; bases outside the gene matches: 7. The CDR3 coding sequence is TGTGCCAGCAGCTTTACCGGGACTAGAGTCTACGAGCAGTACTTC. Residues: CASSFTGTRVYEQYF.

Only one count was recorded for this clonotype. The CDR3 ends on some other residue instead of the conserved phenylalanine or tryptophan, so this is likely a read error. No DNA is shown, since the ends of the CDR3 on it are uncertain; the CDR3 is the one TCRdb lists. The chain employs TRBV11-3 and TRBJ2-7; the D call TRBD1 from the table was never checked on the DNA. Germline CDR1 reads SGHNT; CDR2 reads YENEEA. From its first to its last residue, the CDR3 has 15 amino acids. CDR3 amino acids: CASSRGSGPSYERYL.

Notes on this clonotype: The junction departs from the called germline gene at one end, perhaps through a read error. This chain links TRBV20-1 with TRBJ2-3; perhaps TRBD2 as D (5 bases). This CDR3 region has 13 residues. Looked up from germline, CDR1 is DFQATT and CDR2 is SNEGSKA (reference sequence). The chain's CDR3 is CSVRAPSTDTQYF. The CDR3 DNA sequence: TGCAGTGTTAGGGCACCTAGCACAGATACGCAGTACTTT.

This clonotype was seen ten or more times. The chain is built from TRBV11-3 and TRBJ2-1, with D hard to call. Trimming took 9 bases from V and 6 from J, leaving 15 bases between them. The V gene's germline CDR1 is SGHNT and CDR2 YENEEA. The length of the CDR3 is 13 residues. The CDR3 DNA reads as TGTGCCAGAATACCCACACCTGGCAATGAGCAGTTCTTC. Amino acid sequence: CARIPTPGNEQFF.

The chain carries TRBV11-2 and TRBJ1-4; TRBD1 matches 7 bases. The CDR3 has 15 amino acids. With 5 bases clipped from V and 7 bases from J, the junction kept 10 bases outside the gene matches. In germline, CDR1 is SGHAT, CDR2 FQNNGV. The CDR3 protein is CASSRGQAMGEKLFF. For the CDR3, the DNA is TGTGCCAGCAGCCGAGGACAGGCTATGGGTGAAAAACTGTTTTTT.

As regards this clonotype: This is likely a read error, given that the CDR3 carries no conserved phenylalanine or tryptophan at its end. This rearrangement joins TRBV11-2 to TRBJ2-1; D perhaps matches TRBD1 (5 bases). With 6 bases removed from V and 3 bases from J, the gap between germline ends came to 15 bases. Germline-derived CDR1 and CDR2 are SGHAT and FQNNGV. This CDR3 region has 15 residues. The CDR3 DNA sequence: TGTGCCAGCAGTCCCTGGACATGCCACTACAATGAGCAGTTCTTA. This sequence encodes CASSPWTCHYNEQFL.

The table lists this clonotype with a few counts. The chain carries TRBV14 and TRBJ2-3, with D unresolved. The closer fit of TRBJ1-5 to the DNA end suggests the J call may be wrong. Germline CDR1 SGHDN, CDR2 FVKESK. The CDR3 loop spans 15 amino acids. The CDR3: CASSQDRSSTDTQHF. Written as DNA, the CDR3 is TGTGCCAGCAGCCAAGATCGCTCTAGCACAGATACGCAGCATTTT.

About this clonotype: Since a much larger clone is just one base distant, this may be a read error. The CDR3 region has the DNA TGCAGCGTCCTCAAACAGGGAGGGACTGAAGCTTTCTTT. Translation: CSVLKQGGTEAFF. This chain links TRBV29-1 with TRBJ1-1, with TRBD1 as a possible D gene (6 bases). Trimming removed 6 bases from V and 5 bases from J, with 16 bases in between. Germline CDR1 is SQVTM and CDR2 is ANQGSEA. The CDR3 is made up of 13 amino acids.

This clonotype was picked up one time. The chain carries TRBV11-1 and TRBJ2-7; D possibly corresponds to TRBD2 (6 bases). From germline, CDR1 is SGHAT and CDR2 FQDESV (reference sequence). This CDR3 comprises 15 residues. Between the trimmed V and J ends, which lost 10 bases and 7 bases, there was a span of 26 bases. In nucleotides, the CDR3 is TGTGCCAACAGATTAGAGTCCACCGGGACTTGGGAGCAGTACTTC. Translated: CANRLESTGTWEQYF.

A remark on this clonotype: Relative to the germline gene, one junction end is altered; a read error may explain this. The J gene is TRBJ2-1, the V gene TRBV16; 13 nucleotides align to TRBD2. The CDR3 is 17 residues long. Germline V gene sequence: CDR1 KGHSY, CDR2 FQNENV. The CDR3 DNA follows: TGTGCCAGCAGCCAAGCAGAACTAGCGGGGGGGGACCATAAGCAGTTCTTT. Translated: CASSQAELAGGDHKQFF.

Ten or more counts support this clonotype. The V gene is TRBV5-4, the J gene TRBJ1-2; D may be TRBD1 (5 bases). The CDR3 contains 14 residues. Germline assignment: CDR1 SGHNT and CDR2 YYREEE (reference sequence). V lost 0 bases and J 8 bases, leaving 14 bases between the germline ends. CDR3 DNA sequence: TGTGCCAGCAGCTTGGTAGGGGTCTATAGGGGCTACACCTTC. Protein sequence: CASSLVGVYRGYTF.

Comments on this clonotype: Germline and junction disagree at one end, which may indicate a read error. V and J are TRBV20-1 and TRBJ2-7; TRBD2 is a possible D gene (7 bases). This CDR3 comprises 11 residues. Looked up from germline, CDR1 is DFQATT and CDR2 is SNEGSKA (reference sequence). The CDR3 nucleotides read TGCCGTGCCACGGGGGGCGAGGAGCAGTACTTC. Translated: CRATGGEEQYF.

With respect to this clonotype: The final CDR3 position lacks the conserved phenylalanine or tryptophan, pointing to a likely read error. This sequence joins TRBV6-6 and TRBJ1-1; 9 nucleotides match TRBD1. J lost 2 bases, V lost 6 bases, and 10 bases had no gene match. Germline V lookup: CDR1 MNHNY, CDR2 SVGAGI (reference sequence). The CDR3 is 16 amino acids. In DNA form, the CDR3 reads TGTGCCAGCAGCCAGGGACAGGGCCTGGGAAACACTGAAGCTTTCATT. Translation: CASSQGQGLGNTEAFI.

This sequence joins TRBV11-2 and TRBJ2-1; D call uncertain. The length of the CDR3 is 10 residues. CDR1 and CDR2 (germline): SGHAT, FQNNGV. Trimming shortened V by 5 bases and J by 10 bases, and 6 bases separated the two germline ends. The chain's CDR3 is CASSRTEQFF. CDR3 in DNA: TGTGCCAGCAGCCGCACGGAGCAGTTCTTC.